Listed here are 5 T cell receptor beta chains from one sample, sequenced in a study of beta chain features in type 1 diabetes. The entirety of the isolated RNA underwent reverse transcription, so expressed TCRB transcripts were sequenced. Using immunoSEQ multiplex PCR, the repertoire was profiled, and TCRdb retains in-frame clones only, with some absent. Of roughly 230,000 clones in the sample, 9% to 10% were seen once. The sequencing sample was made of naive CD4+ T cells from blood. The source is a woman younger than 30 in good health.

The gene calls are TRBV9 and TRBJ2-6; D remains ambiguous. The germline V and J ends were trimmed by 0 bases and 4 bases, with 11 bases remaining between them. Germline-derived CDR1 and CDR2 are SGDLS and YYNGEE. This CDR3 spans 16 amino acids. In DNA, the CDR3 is TGTGCCAGCAGCGTAGCTACTACGGCAGGGGCCAACGTCCTGACTTTC. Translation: CASSVATTAGANVLTF.

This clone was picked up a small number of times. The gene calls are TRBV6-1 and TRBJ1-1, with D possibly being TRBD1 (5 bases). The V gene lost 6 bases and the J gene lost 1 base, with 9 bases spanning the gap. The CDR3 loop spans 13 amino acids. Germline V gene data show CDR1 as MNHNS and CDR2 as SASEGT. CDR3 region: CASRKTANTEAFF. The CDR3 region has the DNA TGTGCCAGCAGAAAGACAGCGAACACTGAAGCTTTCTTT.

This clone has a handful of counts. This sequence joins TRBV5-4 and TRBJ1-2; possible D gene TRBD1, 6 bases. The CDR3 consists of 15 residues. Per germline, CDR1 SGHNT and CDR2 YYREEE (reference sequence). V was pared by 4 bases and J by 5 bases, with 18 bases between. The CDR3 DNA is TGTGCCAGCAGCCCGGTCCAGGGGCGGATATATGGCTACACCTTC. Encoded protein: CASSPVQGRIYGYTF.

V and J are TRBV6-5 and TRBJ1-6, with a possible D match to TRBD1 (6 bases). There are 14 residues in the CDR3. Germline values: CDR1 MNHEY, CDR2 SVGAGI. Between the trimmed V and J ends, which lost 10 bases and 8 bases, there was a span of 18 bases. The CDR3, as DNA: TGTGCCATACAGGCGGGGGGCGTATATTCACCCCTCCACTTT. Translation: CAIQAGGVYSPLHF.

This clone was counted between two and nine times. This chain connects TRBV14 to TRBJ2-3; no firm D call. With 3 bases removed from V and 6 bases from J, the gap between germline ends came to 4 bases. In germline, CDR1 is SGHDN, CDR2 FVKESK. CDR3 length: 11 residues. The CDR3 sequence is CASSHSDTQYF. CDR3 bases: TGTGCCAGCAGCCACTCCGATACGCAGTATTTT. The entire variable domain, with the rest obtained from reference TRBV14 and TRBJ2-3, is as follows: EAGVTQFPSHSVIEKGQTVTLRCDPISGHDNLYWYRRVMGKEIKFLLHFVKESKQDESGMPNNRFLAERTGGTYSTLKVQPAELEDSGVYFCASSHSDTQYFGPGTRLTVL.